Ten or more counts support the clone carrying this T cell receptor beta chain. The source of the sample is a study of tumor-infiltrating lymphocytes in primary liver carcinoma. The overall study: Samples produced roughly 3.5 to 7.5 million productive TCRbeta reads, comparable across tissue types.

Joint extraction of RNA and DNA used 20-30 mg of bulk tissue that was unsorted. Those sampled were patients whose primary liver carcinoma was treated by surgical resection. Patients were chronically HBV-infected and treatment-naive. Trimming cost V 6 bases and J 0 bases; bases outside gene matches: 13. The CDR3 has 18 amino acids. Germline loops: CDR1 MDHEN, CDR2 SYDVKM. With a constant-region primer, TCR beta cDNA was made from about 0.55 ug of total RNA. Slightly modified ARM-PCR, run as three nested multiplex PCR rounds, produced the TCR beta libraries. With TRBV1-TRBV30 forward primers and a C-beta reverse primer, the first two PCR rounds were run for approximately 10 cycles each. MiXCR was run by TCRdb on the multiplex PCR reads, yielding one entry per CDR3 protein. The sample has fewer than 50,000 distinct CDR3 sequences; roughly 80% are singletons.

This receptor was identified in a woman aged 25 to 45 with primary liver carcinoma and hepatitis B virus infection. The chain recombines TRBV28 with TRBJ1-5; 8 nucleotides match TRBD1. Specimen: tumor-adjacent normal liver tissue. The CDR3 spells CASRTGTGGWYSNQPQHF. The CDR3 bases are TGTGCCAGCAGGACCGGGACAGGAGGATGGTATAGCAATCAGCCCCAGCATTTT.